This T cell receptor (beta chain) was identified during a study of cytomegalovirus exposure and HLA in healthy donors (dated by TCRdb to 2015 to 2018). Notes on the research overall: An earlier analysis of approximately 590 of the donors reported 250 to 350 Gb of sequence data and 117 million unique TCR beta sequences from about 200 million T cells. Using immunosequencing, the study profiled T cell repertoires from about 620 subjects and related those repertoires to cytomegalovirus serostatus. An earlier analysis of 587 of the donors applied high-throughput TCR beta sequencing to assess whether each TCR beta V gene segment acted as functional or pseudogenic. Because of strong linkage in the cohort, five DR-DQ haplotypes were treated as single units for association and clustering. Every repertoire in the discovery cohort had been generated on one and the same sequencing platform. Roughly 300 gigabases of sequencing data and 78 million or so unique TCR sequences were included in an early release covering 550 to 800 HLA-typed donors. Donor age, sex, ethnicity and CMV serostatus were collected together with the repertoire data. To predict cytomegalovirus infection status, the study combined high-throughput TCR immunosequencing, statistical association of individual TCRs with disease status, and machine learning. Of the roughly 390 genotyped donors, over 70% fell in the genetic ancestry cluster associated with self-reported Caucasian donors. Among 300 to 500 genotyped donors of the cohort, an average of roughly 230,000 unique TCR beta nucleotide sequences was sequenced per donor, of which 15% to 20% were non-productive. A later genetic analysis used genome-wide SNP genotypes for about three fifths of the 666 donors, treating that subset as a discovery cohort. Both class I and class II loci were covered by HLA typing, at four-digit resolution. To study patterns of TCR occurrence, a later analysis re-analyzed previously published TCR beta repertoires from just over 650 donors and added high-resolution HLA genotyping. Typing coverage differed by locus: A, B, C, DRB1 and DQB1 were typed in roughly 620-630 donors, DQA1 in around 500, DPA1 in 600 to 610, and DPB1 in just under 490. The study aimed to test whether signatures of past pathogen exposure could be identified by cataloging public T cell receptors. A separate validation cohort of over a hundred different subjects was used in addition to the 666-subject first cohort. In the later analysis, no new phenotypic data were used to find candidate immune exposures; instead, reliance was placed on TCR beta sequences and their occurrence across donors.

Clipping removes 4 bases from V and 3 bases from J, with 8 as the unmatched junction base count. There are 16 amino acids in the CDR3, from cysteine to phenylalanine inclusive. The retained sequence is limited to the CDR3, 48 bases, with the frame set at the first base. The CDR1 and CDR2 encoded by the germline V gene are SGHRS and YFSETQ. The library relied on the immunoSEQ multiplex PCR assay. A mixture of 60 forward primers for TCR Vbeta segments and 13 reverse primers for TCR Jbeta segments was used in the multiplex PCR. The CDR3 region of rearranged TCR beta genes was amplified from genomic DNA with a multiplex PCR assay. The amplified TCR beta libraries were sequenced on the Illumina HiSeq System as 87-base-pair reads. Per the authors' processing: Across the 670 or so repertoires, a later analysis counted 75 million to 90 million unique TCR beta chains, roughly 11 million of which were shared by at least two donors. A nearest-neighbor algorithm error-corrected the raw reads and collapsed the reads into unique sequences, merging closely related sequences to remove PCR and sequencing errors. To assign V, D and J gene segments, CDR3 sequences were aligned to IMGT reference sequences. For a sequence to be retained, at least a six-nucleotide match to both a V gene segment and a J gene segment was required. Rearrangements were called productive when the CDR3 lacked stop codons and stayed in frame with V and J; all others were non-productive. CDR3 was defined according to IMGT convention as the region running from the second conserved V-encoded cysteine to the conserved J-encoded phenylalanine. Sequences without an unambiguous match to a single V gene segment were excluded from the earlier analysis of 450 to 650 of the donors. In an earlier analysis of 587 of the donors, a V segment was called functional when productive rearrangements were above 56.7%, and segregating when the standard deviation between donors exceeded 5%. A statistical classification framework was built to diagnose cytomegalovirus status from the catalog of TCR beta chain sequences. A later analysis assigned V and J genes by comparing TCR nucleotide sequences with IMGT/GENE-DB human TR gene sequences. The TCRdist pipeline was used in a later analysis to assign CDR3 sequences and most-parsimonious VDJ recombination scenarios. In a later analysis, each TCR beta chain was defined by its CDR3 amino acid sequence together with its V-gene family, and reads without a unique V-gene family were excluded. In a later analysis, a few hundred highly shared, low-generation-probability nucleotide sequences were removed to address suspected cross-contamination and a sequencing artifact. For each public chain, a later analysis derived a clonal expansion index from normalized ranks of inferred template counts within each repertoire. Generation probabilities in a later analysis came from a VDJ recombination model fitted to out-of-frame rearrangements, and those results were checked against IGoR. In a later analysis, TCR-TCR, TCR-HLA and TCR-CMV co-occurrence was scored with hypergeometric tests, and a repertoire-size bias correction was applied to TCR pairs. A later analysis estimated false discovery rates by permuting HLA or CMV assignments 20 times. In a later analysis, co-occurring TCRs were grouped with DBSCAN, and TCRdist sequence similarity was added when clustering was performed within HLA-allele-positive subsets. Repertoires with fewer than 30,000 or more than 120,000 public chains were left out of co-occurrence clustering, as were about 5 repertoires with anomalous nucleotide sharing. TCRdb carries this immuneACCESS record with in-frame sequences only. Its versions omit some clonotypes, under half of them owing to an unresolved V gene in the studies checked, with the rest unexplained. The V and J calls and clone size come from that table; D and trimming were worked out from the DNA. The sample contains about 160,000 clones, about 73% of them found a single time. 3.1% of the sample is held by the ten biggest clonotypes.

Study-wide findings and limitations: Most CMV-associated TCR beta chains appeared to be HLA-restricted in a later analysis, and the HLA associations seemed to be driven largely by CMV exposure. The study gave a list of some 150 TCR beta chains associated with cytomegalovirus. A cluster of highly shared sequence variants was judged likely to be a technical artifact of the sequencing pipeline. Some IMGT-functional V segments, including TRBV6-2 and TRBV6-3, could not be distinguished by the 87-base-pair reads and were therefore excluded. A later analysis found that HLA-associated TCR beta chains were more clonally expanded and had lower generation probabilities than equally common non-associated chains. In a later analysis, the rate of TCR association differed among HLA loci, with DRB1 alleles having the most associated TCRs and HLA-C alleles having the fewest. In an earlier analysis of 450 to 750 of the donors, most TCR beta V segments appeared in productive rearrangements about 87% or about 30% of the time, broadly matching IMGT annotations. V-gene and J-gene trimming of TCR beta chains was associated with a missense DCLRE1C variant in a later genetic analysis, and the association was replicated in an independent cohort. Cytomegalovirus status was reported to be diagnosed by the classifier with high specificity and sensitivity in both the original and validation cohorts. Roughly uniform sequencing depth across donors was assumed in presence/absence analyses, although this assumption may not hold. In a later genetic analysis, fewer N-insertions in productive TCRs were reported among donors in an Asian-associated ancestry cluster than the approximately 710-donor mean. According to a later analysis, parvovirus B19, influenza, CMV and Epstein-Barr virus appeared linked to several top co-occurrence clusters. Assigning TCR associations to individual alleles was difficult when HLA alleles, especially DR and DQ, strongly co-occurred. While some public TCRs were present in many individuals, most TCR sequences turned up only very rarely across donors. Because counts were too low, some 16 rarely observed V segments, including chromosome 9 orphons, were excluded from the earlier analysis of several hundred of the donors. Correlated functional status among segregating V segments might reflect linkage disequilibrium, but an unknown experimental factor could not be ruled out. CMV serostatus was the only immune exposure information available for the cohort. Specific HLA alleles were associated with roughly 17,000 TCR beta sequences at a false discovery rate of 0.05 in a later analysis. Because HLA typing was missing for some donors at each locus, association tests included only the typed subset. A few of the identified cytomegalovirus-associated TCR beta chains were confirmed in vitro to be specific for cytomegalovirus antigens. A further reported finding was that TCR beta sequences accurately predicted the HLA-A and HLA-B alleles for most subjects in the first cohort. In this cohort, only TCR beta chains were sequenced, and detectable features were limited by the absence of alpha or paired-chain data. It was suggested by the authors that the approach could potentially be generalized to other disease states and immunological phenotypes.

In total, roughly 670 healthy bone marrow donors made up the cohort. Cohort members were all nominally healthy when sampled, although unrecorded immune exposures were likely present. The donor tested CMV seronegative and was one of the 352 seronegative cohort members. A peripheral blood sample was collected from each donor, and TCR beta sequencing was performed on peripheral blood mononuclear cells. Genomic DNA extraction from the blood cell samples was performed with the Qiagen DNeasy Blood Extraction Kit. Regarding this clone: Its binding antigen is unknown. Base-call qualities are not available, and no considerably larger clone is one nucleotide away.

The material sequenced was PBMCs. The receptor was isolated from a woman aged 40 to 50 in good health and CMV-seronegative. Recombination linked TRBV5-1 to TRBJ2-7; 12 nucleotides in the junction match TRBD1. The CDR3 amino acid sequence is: CASSEVRDRGLYEQYF. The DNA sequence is TGCGCCAGCAGCGAAGTCCGGGACAGGGGGCTCTACGAGCAGTACTTC.